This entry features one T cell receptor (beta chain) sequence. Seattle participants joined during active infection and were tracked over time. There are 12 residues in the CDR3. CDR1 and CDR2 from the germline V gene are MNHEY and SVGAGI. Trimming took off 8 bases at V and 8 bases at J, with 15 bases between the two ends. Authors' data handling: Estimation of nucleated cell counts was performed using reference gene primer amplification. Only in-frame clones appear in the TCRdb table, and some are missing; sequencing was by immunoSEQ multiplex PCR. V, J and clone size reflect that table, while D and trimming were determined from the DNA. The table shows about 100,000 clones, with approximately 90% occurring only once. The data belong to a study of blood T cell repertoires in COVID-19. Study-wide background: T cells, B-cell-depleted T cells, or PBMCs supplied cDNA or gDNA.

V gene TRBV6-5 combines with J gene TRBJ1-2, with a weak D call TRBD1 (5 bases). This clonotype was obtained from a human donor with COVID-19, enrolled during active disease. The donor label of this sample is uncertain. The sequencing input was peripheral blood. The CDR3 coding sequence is TGTGCCAGCGGGGCGTCGCGAAGGGGCTACACCTTC. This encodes CASGASRRGYTF.